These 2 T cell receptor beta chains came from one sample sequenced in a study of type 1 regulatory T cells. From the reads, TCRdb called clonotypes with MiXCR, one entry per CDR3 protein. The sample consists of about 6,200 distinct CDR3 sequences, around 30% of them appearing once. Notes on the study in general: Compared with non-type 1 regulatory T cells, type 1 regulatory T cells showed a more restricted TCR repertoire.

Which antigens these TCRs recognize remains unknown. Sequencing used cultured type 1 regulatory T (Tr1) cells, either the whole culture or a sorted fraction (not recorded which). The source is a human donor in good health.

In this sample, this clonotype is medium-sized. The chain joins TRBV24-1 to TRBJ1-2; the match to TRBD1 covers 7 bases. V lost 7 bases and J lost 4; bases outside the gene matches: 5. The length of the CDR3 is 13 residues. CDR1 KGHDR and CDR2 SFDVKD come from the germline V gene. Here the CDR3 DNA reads TGTGCCACCAGCCGGGACAGTACCTATGGCTACACCTTC. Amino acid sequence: CATSRDSTYGYTF.

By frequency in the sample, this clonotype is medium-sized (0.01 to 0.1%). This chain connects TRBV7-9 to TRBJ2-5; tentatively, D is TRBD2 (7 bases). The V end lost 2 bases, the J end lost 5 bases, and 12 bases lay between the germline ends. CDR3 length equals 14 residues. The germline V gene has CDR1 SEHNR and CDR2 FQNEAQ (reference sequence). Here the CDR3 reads CASSLNRGGETQYF. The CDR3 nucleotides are TGTGCCAGCAGCTTAAATAGGGGGGGTGAGACCCAGTACTTC.